This TCR beta chain was recorded in a study of post-analysis software for immune sequencing data. Study-wide findings and caveats: Patients used several TRBV segments, including TRBV5-6, TRBV5-1 and TRBV20-1, more often than controls.

Libraries were made from TCR beta cDNA, and they carried unique molecular identifiers. TCRdb re-analysed the PCR reads in MiXCR, keeping a single row per CDR3 protein. The sample contains hundreds of thousands of distinct CDR3 sequences, 40% to 50% of which appear only once. About this clonotype: What it binds is not known. Germline is not matched at one junction end, which may reflect a read error.

CDR3 length: 15 amino acids. Germline values: CDR1 MNHEY, CDR2 SVGAGI. This clonotype was sampled from a girl aged 5 to 17 with multiple sclerosis. The chain links TRBV6-5 to TRBJ2-7; D possibly corresponds to TRBD2 (5 bases). The sample taken for sequencing was blood. CDR3 region: CASSHSRRKSYEQYF. In nucleotides, the CDR3 is TGTGCCAGCAGTCACTCAAGGAGGAAATCCTACGAGCAGTACTTC.